Listed here are 17 T cell receptor beta chains from one sample, sequenced in a study of T cell responses to AZD1222 COVID-19 vaccine. Profiled with immunoSEQ multiplex PCR; TCRdb holds only in-frame clones, not every one. The table records some 99,000 clones, more than 70% of them present only once. This sample comprised peripheral blood, obtained 28 days after the second AZD1222 dose. The receptors originated from an adult who received the AZD1222 COVID-19 vaccine.

In its sample, this clone was seen a few times. The gene calls are TRBV6-5 and TRBJ1-3; tentative D call: TRBD1 (5 bases). V lost 7 bases and J lost 2, with 9 bases in between. CDR1 and CDR2 (germline): MNHEY, SVGAGI. The CDR3 totals 13 residues. CDR3 residues: CASTQGTGNTIYF. CDR3 DNA sequence: TGTGCCAGCACTCAGGGTACTGGAAACACCATATATTTT.

The chain joins TRBV3-1 (or the pseudogene TRBV3-2) to TRBJ1-2; possibly TRBD1 for D (6 bases). The CDR3 loop spans 13 amino acids. Trimming removed 1 base at V and 8 bases at J, with 11 bases between. Germline values: CDR1 LGHDT, CDR2 YNNKEL (reference sequence). This chain's CDR3 is CASSQVGGGGYTF. The CDR3 region has the DNA TGTGCCAGCAGCCAAGTCGGGGGCGGGGGCTACACCTTC.

The DNA for the CDR3 is TGTGCCAGCTCACCCCCCCTAGCGGGAGGTGGAGATGAGCAGTTCTTC. Amino acids: CASSPPLAGGGDEQFF. This chain joins TRBV18 and TRBJ2-1, with TRBD2 matching over 11 bases. This CDR3 has 16 residues. The ends lost 3 bases at V and 8 bases at J; junction bases unmatched: 9. Per the germline V gene, CDR1 is KGHSH and CDR2 is LQKENI.

The gene calls are TRBV3-1 (or the pseudogene TRBV3-2) and TRBJ2-2; D may be TRBD2 (7 bases). The length of the CDR3 is 14 residues. V lost 10 bases and J lost 6, with 18 bases in between. Looked up from germline, CDR1 is LGHDT and CDR2 is YNNKEL (reference sequence). The CDR3 coding sequence is TGTGCCATCCCGGGGGGCCGGAGGTCCGGGGAGCTGTTTTTT. Translating it yields CAIPGGRRSGELFF.

This clone was seen many times. The V and J genes are TRBV2 and TRBJ2-7, with 9 bases that match TRBD2. The length of the CDR3 is 15 residues. CDR1 is SNHLY and CDR2 is FYNNEI in the germline V gene. Trimming removed 5 bases from V and 2 bases from J; junction bases left unmatched: 7. The CDR3 here is CASSPSGELTYEQYF. In DNA form, the CDR3 reads TGTGCCAGCAGTCCTAGCGGGGAGCTAACCTACGAGCAGTACTTC.

Only a few counts were recorded for this clone. The chain links TRBV5-1 to TRBJ1-3; D remains ambiguous. Trimming removed 7 bases from V and 4 bases from J, with 12 bases in between. Germline CDR1 and CDR2: SGHRS and YFSETQ. This CDR3 spans 13 amino acids. The DNA for the CDR3 is TGCGCCAGCCGAGACATAGGGGGAAACACCATATATTTT. It yields the protein CASRDIGGNTIYF.

The chain joins TRBV3-1 (or the pseudogene TRBV3-2) to TRBJ1-1, with D maybe TRBD1 (5 bases). CDR1 LGHDT and CDR2 YNNKEL come from the germline V gene (reference sequence). The CDR3 totals 18 residues. Trimming removed 0 bases from V and 1 base from J, with 18 bases in between. This CDR3 reads CASSQDPPRGSSNTEAFF. CDR3 bases: TGTGCCAGCAGCCAAGATCCCCCGAGGGGCAGCTCGAACACTGAAGCTTTCTTT.

The rearrangement uses TRBV5-4 and TRBJ2-5, with a possible D match to TRBD1 (6 bases). This CDR3 contains 14 residues. V was pared by 6 bases and J by 2 bases, with 14 bases between. CDR1 is SGHNT, CDR2 YYREEE, per germline (reference sequence). The CDR3 loop is CASTNGQKQETQYF. The DNA for the CDR3 is TGTGCCAGCACCAACGGACAGAAACAAGAGACCCAGTACTTC.

The chain joins TRBV4-3 to TRBJ2-2, with 7 bases aligning to TRBD2. CDR3 length equals 16 residues. Unmatched junction bases numbered 9, after V lost 0 bases and J lost 8 bases. CDR1 LGHNA and CDR2 YSLEER come from the germline V gene. The CDR3 bases are TGCGCCAGCAGCCAAGATAACGGGAGGCCGGAGGGGGAGCTGTTTTTT. Protein product: CASSQDNGRPEGELFF.

V usage is TRBV19 and J usage is TRBJ2-5; D may be TRBD2 (6 bases). The germline CDR1 and CDR2 sequences are LNHDA and SQIVND (reference sequence). The CDR3 contains 12 residues. V lost 3 bases to trimming and J lost 4 bases, with 6 bases between them. The CDR3 nucleotides read TGTGCCAGTAGTATGGGGGGAGAGACCCAGTACTTC. Its protein product is CASSMGGETQYF. Drawing the rest from reference TRBV19 and TRBJ2-5, the complete variable domain is DGGITQSPKYLFRKEGQNVTLSCEQNLNHDAMYWYRQDPGQGLRLIYYSQIVNDFQKGDIAEGYSVSREKKESFPLTVTSAQKNPTAFYLCASSMGGETQYFGPGTRLLVL.

The chain recombines TRBV28 with TRBJ2-5, with TRBD2 matching 11 bases. Losses at the gene ends were 2 bases for V and 7 bases for J; bases not matched to a gene: 12. Germline V gives CDR1 MDHEN, CDR2 SYDVKM. The CDR3 loop spans 17 amino acids. CDR3 DNA sequence: TGTGCCAGCAGTTTACCCATAGCGGGAGGGGAAACGGCGACCCAGTACTTC. Its translation is CASSLPIAGGETATQYF.

This clone was counted between two and nine times. V gene TRBV18 combines with J gene TRBJ1-2; TRBD1 matches 11 bases. J gave up 2 bases and V 6 bases, and 11 bases lay outside the gene matches. This CDR3 has 17 amino acids. Germline loops: CDR1 KGHSH, CDR2 LQKENI. CDR3 loop: CASSAGQGARVNYGYTF. The CDR3 DNA is TGTGCCAGCTCCGCTGGACAGGGGGCAAGAGTGAACTATGGCTACACCTTC.

V and J are TRBV25-1 and TRBJ1-1, with D perhaps TRBD1 (5 bases). The CDR3 has 14 residues. Germline-derived CDR1 and CDR2 are MGHDK and SYGVNS. With 2 bases removed from V and 1 base from J, the gap between germline ends came to 8 bases. CDR3 DNA: TGTGCCAGCAGTGAAGCAGGGCCGAACACTGAAGCTTTCTTT. It encodes CASSEAGPNTEAFF.

The chain couples TRBV6-5 to TRBJ1-2, with D possibly matching TRBD1 (6 bases). Per the germline V gene, CDR1 is MNHEY and CDR2 is SVGAGI. CDR3 length: 14 residues. V dropped 2 bases and J dropped 7 bases, with 14 bases sitting between them. Written as DNA, the CDR3 is TGTGCCAGCAGTTACCACCGGGGGGCTAGTGGCTACACCTTC. Amino acids: CASSYHRGASGYTF.

The V gene is TRBV7-6, the J gene TRBJ2-3; no definite D call. The germline V gene encodes CDR1 SGHVS and CDR2 FNYEAQ. This CDR3 contains 12 residues. The V end was cut by 1 base, the J end by 1 base, with 0 bases between. The CDR3 DNA reads as TGTGCCAGCAGCTTAGGCACAGATACGCAGTATTTT. It translates to CASSLGTDTQYF.

This clone has a handful of counts. At the DNA level, this CDR3 is encoded by other sequences in the same sample as well. The chain links TRBV7-3 to TRBJ2-5, with D unresolved. This CDR3 has 13 amino acids. The V gene lost 5 bases and the J gene lost 1 base, with 8 bases spanning the gap. Per germline, CDR1 SGHTA and CDR2 FQGTGA. Here the CDR3 reads CASSPGSQETQYF. The CDR3 DNA follows: TGTGCCAGCAGCCCGGGCAGCCAAGAGACCCAGTACTTC.

The chain combines TRBV20-1 with TRBJ2-2; no clear D gene. The length of the CDR3 is 14 residues. The germline CDR1 and CDR2 sequences are DFQATT and SNEGSKA (reference sequence). Trimming removed 3 bases at V and 1 base at J, with 9 bases between. CDR3 sequence: CSASAPQNTGELFF. The CDR3, as DNA: TGCAGTGCTAGTGCTCCGCAGAACACCGGGGAGCTGTTTTTT.